The 8 T cell receptor beta chains listed next were all sequenced from one sample in a study of blood T cell repertoires in COVID-19. The assay was immunoSEQ multiplex PCR, and TCRdb's table has in-frame clones only and misses some. The sample lists roughly 120,000 clones, around three quarters occurring once. Sample: peripheral blood. The receptors shown here come from a man aged 70-80 years with acute or convalescent COVID-19.

The rearrangement links TRBV7-2 to TRBJ1-2; possible D gene TRBD1, 5 bases. The germline V and J ends were trimmed by 1 base and 4 bases, with 13 bases remaining between them. CDR1 is SGHTA, CDR2 FQGNSA, per germline. The CDR3 totals 15 residues. The CDR3 coding sequence is TGTGCCAGCAGCTTAGATAGGGGCGCGCCCTATGGCTACACCTTC. This codes for CASSLDRGAPYGYTF.

The chain carries TRBV6-5 and TRBJ1-1; TRBD1 matches 10 bases. With V trimmed by 4 bases and J by 6 bases, 5 bases remained unmatched. The germline V gene encodes CDR1 MNHEY and CDR2 SVGAGI. CDR3 length: 14 amino acids. CDR3 nucleotide sequence: TGTGCCAGCAGTTCTGACAGGGGGCGACCTGAAGCTTTCTTT. It encodes CASSSDRGRPEAFF.

The chain combines TRBV10-2 with TRBJ2-3; TRBD2 matches at 7 bases. CDR1 and CDR2 (germline): WSHSY, SAAADI. This CDR3 contains 13 residues. V lost 8 bases, J lost 4 bases, and 6 bases stayed unmatched. The CDR3 region is CASGGRASDTQYF. The CDR3 nucleotides are TGCGCCAGCGGGGGGAGGGCCTCAGATACGCAGTATTTT.

To note about this clone: This sample also contains other DNA sequences that code for the same CDR3. The rearrangement joins TRBV9 to TRBJ1-2; the match to TRBD1 covers 8 bases. CDR1 is SGDLS and CDR2 is YYNGEE in the germline V gene. This CDR3 spans 14 amino acids. The junction had 0 bases not matched to a gene; V was cut back by 0 bases and J by 2 bases. For the CDR3, the DNA is TGTGCCAGCAGCGTAGGACAGGGGAACTATGGCTACACCTTC. As protein: CASSVGQGNYGYTF.

The chain has TRBV7-8 and TRBJ2-3, with D possibly TRBD2 on 7 matching bases. Trimming removed 4 bases at V and 9 bases at J, with 14 bases between. The germline CDR1 and CDR2 sequences are SGHVS and FQNEAQ. The CDR3 has 13 amino acids. The CDR3 sequence: CASSSGGPRTQYF. The DNA of the CDR3 is TGTGCCAGCAGCTCCGGGGGGCCACGGACGCAGTATTTT.

The chain joins TRBV6-5 to TRBJ1-2; D remains unclear. The CDR3 has 14 residues. Germline V gives CDR1 MNHEY, CDR2 SVGAGI. Trimming took off 5 bases at V and 2 bases at J, with 12 bases between the two ends. The CDR3 region has the DNA TGTGCCAGCAGTAGATCGACAAGCAACTATGGCTACACCTTC. This gives the protein CASSRSTSNYGYTF.

CDR3 bases: TGCGCCAGCAGCCCGAGCGACGGGTATGGAGGCTACACCTTC. It is translated as CASSPSDGYGGYTF. The chain recombines TRBV4-1 with TRBJ1-2; unclear D gene. Per germline, CDR1 MGHRA and CDR2 YSYEKL. The CDR3 has 14 residues. Between the trimmed V and J ends, which lost 4 bases and 8 bases, there was a span of 17 bases.

There are a few counts of this clone. This chain connects TRBV20-1 to TRBJ1-2; no clear D. The CDR3 has 13 amino acids. The V and J ends lost 3 bases and 4 bases respectively, with 12 bases between them. The germline V gene has CDR1 DFQATT and CDR2 SNEGSKA (reference sequence). CDR3 sequence reads: CSASAGRGYGYTF. The CDR3 coding sequence is TGCAGTGCTAGTGCCGGGAGAGGCTATGGCTACACCTTC.